This T cell receptor (beta chain) was sequenced for a study of post-analysis software for immune sequencing data. Looking at the study overall: Disease courses included relapsing-remitting, secondary progressive and progressive-relapsing multiple sclerosis. Whole-study findings and limits: Strong co-clustering by F measure was seen for same-batch samples. Four to six TRBV segments appeared more often in patients than in controls, and TRBV5-6, TRBV5-1 and TRBV20-1 were among these.

About this clonotype itself: Its specificity is unknown.

The CDR3 length is 15 residues. Germline lookup yields CDR1 SGHRS and CDR2 YFSETQ. Trimming shortened V by 4 bases and J by 1 base, and 13 bases separated the two germline ends. The authors incorporated unique molecular identifiers into the TCR beta cDNA libraries. TCRdb independently ran MiXCR on the PCR reads; one entry per CDR3 protein. The top ten clones hold about 12% of a sample with hundreds of thousands of distinct CDR3 sequences, under 55% of them seen once. This clonotype was obtained from a girl aged 10 to 17 with multiple sclerosis. Sequencing input: blood. V and J are TRBV5-1 and TRBJ2-3; TRBD1 might be the D (6 bases). The CDR3 nucleotides are TGCGCCAGCAGCATGCTGGACAGCCGCACAGATACGCAGTATTTT. Protein: CASSMLDSRTDTQYF.